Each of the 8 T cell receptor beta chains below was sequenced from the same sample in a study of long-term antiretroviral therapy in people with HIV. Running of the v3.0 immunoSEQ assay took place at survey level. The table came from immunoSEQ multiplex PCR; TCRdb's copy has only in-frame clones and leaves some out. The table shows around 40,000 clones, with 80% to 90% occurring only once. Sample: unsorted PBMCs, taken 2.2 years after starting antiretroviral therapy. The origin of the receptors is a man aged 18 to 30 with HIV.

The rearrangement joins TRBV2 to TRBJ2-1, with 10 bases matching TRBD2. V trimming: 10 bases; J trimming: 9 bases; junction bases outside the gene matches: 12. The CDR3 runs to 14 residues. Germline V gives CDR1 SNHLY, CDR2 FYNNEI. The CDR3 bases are TGTGCCACTGGAGCGGGGGGGTCTCTGGCTGAGCAGTTCTTC. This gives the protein CATGAGGSLAEQFF.

The CDR3: CASSFGVTGELFF. The CDR3 DNA is TGTGCCAGCAGCTTTGGCGTAACCGGGGAGCTGTTTTTT. V usage is TRBV7-9 and J usage is TRBJ2-2; D is ambiguous. Germline loops: CDR1 SEHNR, CDR2 FQNEAQ (reference sequence). V shed 3 bases and J shed 5 bases, with 7 bases lying between them. The CDR3 is 13 residues long. The whole variable domain, filled in from reference TRBV7-9 and TRBJ2-2, reads DTGVSQNPRHKITKRGQNVTFRCDPISEHNRLYWYRQTLGQGPEFLTYFQNEAQLEKSRLLSDRFSAERPKGSFSTLEIQRTEQGDSAMYLCASSFGVTGELFFGEGSRLTVL.

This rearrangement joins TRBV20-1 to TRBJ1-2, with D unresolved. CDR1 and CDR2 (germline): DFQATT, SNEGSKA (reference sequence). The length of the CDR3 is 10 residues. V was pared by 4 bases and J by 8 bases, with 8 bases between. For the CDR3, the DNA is TGCAGTGCTACCGACAACGGCTACACCTTC. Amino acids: CSATDNGYTF.

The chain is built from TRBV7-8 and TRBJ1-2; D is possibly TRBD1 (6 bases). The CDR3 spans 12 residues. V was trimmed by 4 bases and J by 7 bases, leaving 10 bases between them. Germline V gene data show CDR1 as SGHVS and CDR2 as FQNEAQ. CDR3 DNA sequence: TGTGCCAGCAGCTCATCCAGGGGTGGCTACACCTTC. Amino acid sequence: CASSSSRGGYTF.

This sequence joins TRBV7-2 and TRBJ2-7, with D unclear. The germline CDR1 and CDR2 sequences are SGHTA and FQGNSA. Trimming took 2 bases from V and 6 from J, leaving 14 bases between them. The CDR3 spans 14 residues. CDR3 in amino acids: CASSLLLELPEQYF. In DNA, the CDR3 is TGTGCCAGCAGCTTATTGTTGGAACTGCCCGAGCAGTACTTC. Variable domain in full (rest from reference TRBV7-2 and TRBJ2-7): GAGVSQSPSNKVTEKGKDVELRCDPISGHTALYWYRQSLGQGLEFLIYFQGNSAPDKSGLPSDRFSAERTGGSVSTLTIQRTQQEDSAVYLCASSLLLELPEQYFGPGTRLTVT.

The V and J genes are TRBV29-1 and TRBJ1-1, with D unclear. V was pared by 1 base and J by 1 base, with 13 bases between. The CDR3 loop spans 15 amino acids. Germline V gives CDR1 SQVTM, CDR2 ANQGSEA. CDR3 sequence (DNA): TGCAGCGTTGAAGCTGGGGAGAATCGGAACACTGAAGCTTTCTTT. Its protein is CSVEAGENRNTEAFF.

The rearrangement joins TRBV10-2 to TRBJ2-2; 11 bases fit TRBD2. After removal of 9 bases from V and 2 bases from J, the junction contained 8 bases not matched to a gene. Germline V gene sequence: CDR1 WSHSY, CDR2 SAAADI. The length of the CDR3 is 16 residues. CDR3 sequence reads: CASHIAGGQNTGELFF. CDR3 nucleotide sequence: TGCGCCAGTCATATAGCGGGGGGGCAAAACACCGGGGAGCTGTTTTTT.

The CDR3: CASSSRGGGSTEAFF. DNA for the CDR3: TGTGCCAGCAGTTCTAGGGGGGGTGGTAGCACTGAAGCTTTCTTT. The chain couples TRBV6-5 to TRBJ1-1, with D perhaps TRBD1 (6 bases). Germline V CDR1 and CDR2: MNHEY, SVGAGI. CDR3 length: 15 residues. V lost 4 bases, J lost 4 bases, and 16 bases lay in between.